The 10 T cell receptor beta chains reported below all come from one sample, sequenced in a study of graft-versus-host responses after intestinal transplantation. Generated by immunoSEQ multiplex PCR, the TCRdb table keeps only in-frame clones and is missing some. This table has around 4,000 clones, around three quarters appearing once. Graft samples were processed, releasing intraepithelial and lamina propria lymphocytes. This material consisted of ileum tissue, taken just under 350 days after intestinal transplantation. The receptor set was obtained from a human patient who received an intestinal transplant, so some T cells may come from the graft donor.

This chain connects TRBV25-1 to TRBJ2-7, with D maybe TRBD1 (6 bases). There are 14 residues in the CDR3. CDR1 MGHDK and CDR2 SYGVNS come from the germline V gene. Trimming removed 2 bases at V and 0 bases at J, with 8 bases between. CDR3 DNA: TGTGCCAGCAGTGAAAGGGGGAACTCCTACGAGCAGTACTTC. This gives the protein CASSERGNSYEQYF.

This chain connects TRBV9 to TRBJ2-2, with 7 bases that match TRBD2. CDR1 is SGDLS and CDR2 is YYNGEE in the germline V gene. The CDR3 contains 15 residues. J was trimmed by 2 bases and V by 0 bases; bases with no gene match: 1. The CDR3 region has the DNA TGTGCCAGCAGCGTAGGGGGACTAAACACCGGGGAGCTGTTTTTT. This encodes CASSVGGLNTGELFF.

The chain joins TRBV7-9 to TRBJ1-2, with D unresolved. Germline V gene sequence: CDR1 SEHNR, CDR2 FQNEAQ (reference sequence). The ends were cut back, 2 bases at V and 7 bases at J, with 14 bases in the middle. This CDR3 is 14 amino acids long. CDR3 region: CASSLTIRGPGYTF. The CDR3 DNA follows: TGTGCCAGCAGCTTAACGATTCGGGGTCCTGGCTACACCTTC.

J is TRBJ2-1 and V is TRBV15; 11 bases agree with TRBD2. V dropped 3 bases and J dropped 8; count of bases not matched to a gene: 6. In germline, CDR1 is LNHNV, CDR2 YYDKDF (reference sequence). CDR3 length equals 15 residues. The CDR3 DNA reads TGTGCCACCAGCAGTACTAGCGGGAGTAGGTATGAGCAGTTCTTC. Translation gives CATSSTSGSRYEQFF. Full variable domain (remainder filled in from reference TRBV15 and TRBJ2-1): DAMVIQNPRYQVTQFGKPVTLSCSQTLNHNVMYWYQQKSSQAPKLLFHYYDKDFNNEADTPDNFQSRRPNTSFCFLDIRSPGLGDTAMYLCATSSTSGSRYEQFFGPGTRLTVL.

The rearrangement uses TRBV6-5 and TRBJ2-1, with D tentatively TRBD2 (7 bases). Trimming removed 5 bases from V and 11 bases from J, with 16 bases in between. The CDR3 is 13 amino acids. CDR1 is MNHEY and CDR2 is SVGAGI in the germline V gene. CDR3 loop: CASSQGGGSKQFF. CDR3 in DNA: TGTGCCAGCAGTCAGGGAGGGGGTAGTAAGCAGTTCTTC.

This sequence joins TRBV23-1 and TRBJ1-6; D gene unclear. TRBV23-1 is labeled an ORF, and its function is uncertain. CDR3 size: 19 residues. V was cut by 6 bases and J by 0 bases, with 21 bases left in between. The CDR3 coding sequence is TGCGCCAGCAGCTACCCCACGTCTCGACACAACTCCTATAATTCACCCCTCCACTTT. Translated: CASSYPTSRHNSYNSPLHF.

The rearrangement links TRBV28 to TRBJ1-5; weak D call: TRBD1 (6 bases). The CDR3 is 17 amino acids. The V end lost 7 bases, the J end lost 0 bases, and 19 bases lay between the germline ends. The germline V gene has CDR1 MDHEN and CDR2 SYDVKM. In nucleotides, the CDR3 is TGTGCCAGCACCACCGGGACAAACCCTTATAGCAATCAGCCCCAGCATTTT. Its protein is CASTTGTNPYSNQPQHF. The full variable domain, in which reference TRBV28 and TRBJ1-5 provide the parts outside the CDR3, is DVKVTQSSRYLVKRTGEKVFLECVQDMDHENMFWYRQDPGLGLRLIYFSYDVKMKEKGDIPEGYSVSREKKERFSLILESASTNQTSMYLCASTTGTNPYSNQPQHFGDGTRLSIL.

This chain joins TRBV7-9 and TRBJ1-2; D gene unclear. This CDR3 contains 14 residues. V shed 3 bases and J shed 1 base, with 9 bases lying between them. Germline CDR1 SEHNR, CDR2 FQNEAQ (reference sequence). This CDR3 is CASSFNTINYGYTF. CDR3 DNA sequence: TGTGCCAGCAGCTTCAACACAATTAACTATGGCTACACCTTC.

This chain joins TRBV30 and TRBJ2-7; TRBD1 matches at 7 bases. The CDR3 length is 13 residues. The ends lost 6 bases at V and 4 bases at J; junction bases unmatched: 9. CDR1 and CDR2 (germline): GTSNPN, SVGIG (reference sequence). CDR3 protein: CACVRGGGYEQYF. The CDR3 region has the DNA TGTGCCTGCGTCAGAGGGGGCGGGTACGAGCAGTACTTC.

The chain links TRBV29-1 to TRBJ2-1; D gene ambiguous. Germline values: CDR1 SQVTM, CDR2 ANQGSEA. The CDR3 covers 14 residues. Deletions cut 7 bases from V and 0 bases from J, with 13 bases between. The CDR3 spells CSAPGLYSYNEQFF. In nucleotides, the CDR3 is TGCAGCGCTCCGGGTCTTTACTCCTACAATGAGCAGTTCTTC.